The 9 T cell receptor beta chains reported below all come from one sample, sequenced in a study of blood T cell repertoires in COVID-19. The assay was immunoSEQ multiplex PCR, and TCRdb's table has in-frame clones only and misses some. The sample consists of some 240,000 clones, roughly 82% of them appearing once. The sequencing input was peripheral blood. The receptors derive from a man between 50 and 59 years old with active or convalescent COVID-19.

This clone was seen only once. This chain connects TRBV4-3 to TRBJ2-7; 7 bases agree with TRBD2. The CDR3 consists of 14 residues. V trimming: 3 bases; J trimming: 3 bases; junction bases outside the gene matches: 5. The germline V gene has CDR1 LGHNA and CDR2 YSLEER. CDR3 loop: CASSHRREGYEQYF. CDR3 DNA sequence: TGCGCCAGCAGCCACCGCAGGGAGGGCTACGAGCAGTACTTC.

The J gene is TRBJ1-5, the V gene TRBV3-1 (or the pseudogene TRBV3-2), with D perhaps TRBD1 (5 bases). Germline-derived CDR1 and CDR2 are LGHDT and YNNKEL (reference sequence). V was trimmed by 1 base and J by 5 bases, leaving 9 bases between them. This CDR3 comprises 14 residues. CDR3 bases: TGTGCCAGCAGCCAAGGACAGACGGATCAGCCCCAGCATTTT. It specifies CASSQGQTDQPQHF.

The V and J genes are TRBV19 and TRBJ2-7; no firm D call. The germline V gene has CDR1 LNHDA and CDR2 SQIVND (reference sequence). The CDR3 spans 13 residues. The V and J ends lost 5 bases and 2 bases respectively, with 10 bases between them. The CDR3 reads CASSSNGAYEQYF. The DNA of the CDR3 is TGTGCCAGTAGTTCGAACGGAGCCTACGAGCAGTACTTC. Supplemented by reference TRBV19 and TRBJ2-7, the full variable domain reads DGGITQSPKYLFRKEGQNVTLSCEQNLNHDAMYWYRQDPGQGLRLIYYSQIVNDFQKGDIAEGYSVSREKKESFPLTVTSAQKNPTAFYLCASSSNGAYEQYFGPGTRLTVT.

The chain recombines TRBV18 with TRBJ1-3, with no clear D. Deletions cut 3 bases from V and 1 base from J, with 7 bases between. The CDR3 sequence is 14 residues long. The germline V gene has CDR1 KGHSH and CDR2 LQKENI. Here the CDR3 reads CASSPEGSGNTIYF. CDR3 bases: TGTGCCAGCTCACCCGAGGGATCTGGAAACACCATATATTTT.

The V and J genes are TRBV3-1 (or the pseudogene TRBV3-2) and TRBJ2-2, with D possibly matching TRBD2 (5 bases). V was shortened by 2 bases and J by 4 bases, with 11 bases between the two germline ends. This CDR3 is built from 15 residues. Germline CDR1 is LGHDT and CDR2 is YNNKEL (reference sequence). For the CDR3, the DNA is TGTGCCAGCAGCCAATACCGAGAGGGCACCGGGGAGCTGTTTTTT. Its translation is CASSQYREGTGELFF.

V is TRBV19 and J is TRBJ1-4, with 8 positions matching TRBD1. In germline, CDR1 is LNHDA, CDR2 SQIVND (reference sequence). The ends lost 4 bases at V and 8 bases at J; junction bases unmatched: 0. CDR3 size: 12 residues. CDR3 in amino acids: CASSRQGEKLFF. CDR3 DNA: TGTGCCAGTAGTAGACAGGGGGAAAAACTGTTTTTT.

This clone has only a few counts. This chain links TRBV19 with TRBJ1-5, with 7 bases aligning to TRBD1. The CDR3 totals 13 residues. The V and J ends lost 5 bases and 11 bases, in that order; junction bases with no gene match: 9. The V gene's germline CDR1 is LNHDA and CDR2 SQIVND (reference sequence). The CDR3 reads CASSEDRIKAQHF. The CDR3 DNA sequence: TGTGCCAGTAGTGAGGACAGGATAAAGGCCCAGCATTTT.

V usage is TRBV18 and J usage is TRBJ2-5, with TRBD2 matching over 13 bases. CDR3 length equals 15 residues. Trimming removed 6 bases from V and 5 bases from J; junction bases left unmatched: 6. CDR1 KGHSH and CDR2 LQKENI come from the germline V gene. CDR3 coding DNA: TGTGCCAGCTCGCCAGGACTAGCGGGAGAGGAGACCCAGTACTTC. Encoded protein: CASSPGLAGEETQYF.

This chain joins TRBV6-1 and TRBJ2-3; possibly TRBD1 for D (6 bases). Per germline, CDR1 MNHNS and CDR2 SASEGT. V shed 5 bases and J shed 6 bases, with 9 bases lying between them. The CDR3 loop spans 12 amino acids. CDR3 region: CASSSRGDTQYF. CDR3 DNA: TGTGCCAGCAGTTCAAGGGGGGATACGCAGTATTTT.